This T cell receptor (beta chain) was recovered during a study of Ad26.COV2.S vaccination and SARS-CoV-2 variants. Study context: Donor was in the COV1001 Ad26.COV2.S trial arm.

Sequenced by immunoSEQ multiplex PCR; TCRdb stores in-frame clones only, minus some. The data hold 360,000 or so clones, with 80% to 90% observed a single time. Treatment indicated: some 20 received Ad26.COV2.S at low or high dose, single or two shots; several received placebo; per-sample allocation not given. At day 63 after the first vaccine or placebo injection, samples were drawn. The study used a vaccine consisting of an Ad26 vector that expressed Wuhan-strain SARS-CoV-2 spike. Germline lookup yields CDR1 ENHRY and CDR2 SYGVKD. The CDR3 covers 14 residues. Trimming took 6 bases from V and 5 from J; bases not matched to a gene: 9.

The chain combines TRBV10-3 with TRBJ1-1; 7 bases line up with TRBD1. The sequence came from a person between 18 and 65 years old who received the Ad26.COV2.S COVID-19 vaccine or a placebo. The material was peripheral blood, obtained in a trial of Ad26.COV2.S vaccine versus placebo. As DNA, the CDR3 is TGTGCCATCAGCTACAGGGGAGTTGGGACTGAAGCTTTCTTT. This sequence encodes CAISYRGVGTEAFF.